What follows describes a single TCR beta chain. Its antigen is as yet unknown. At one end the junction does not follow the germline gene, possibly because of a read error. This sample was included in a study of cytomegalovirus exposure and HLA in healthy donors. This CDR3 has 16 residues. The V gene's germline CDR1 is SEHNR and CDR2 FQNEAQ (reference sequence). Vbeta (60) and Jbeta (13) primers were used in the PCR. The authors' processing: Unique TCR beta chains numbered around 80 million in a later analysis, with roughly 11 million shared. The assay was immunoSEQ multiplex PCR, and TCRdb's table has in-frame clones only and misses some. V, J and clone size are taken as reported in that table, and D and trimming were inferred from the DNA itself. The data show 140,000 to 150,000 clones, about 70% seen once. Study-wide points: With high specificity and sensitivity, the classifier reportedly diagnosed cytomegalovirus status. Highest at DRB1 and lowest at HLA-C, TCR association rates differed among HLA loci in a later analysis. Associated with cytomegalovirus, according to the listing, were 150 to 200 TCR beta chains.

V gene TRBV7-9 combines with J gene TRBJ2-7; 11 bases agree with TRBD1. Sequenced input: PBMCs. The origin of this receptor is a woman aged 40 to 49 in good health and CMV-seronegative. The CDR3 nucleotides are TGTTCCAGCAGCTTAGGTGGACAGGGGGCTTCCTACGAGCAGTACTTC. It is translated as CSSSLGGQGASYEQYF.